These 28 T cell receptor beta chains were sequenced from one sample in a study of T cell changes during pregnancy in multiple sclerosis. The protocol was immunoSEQ multiplex PCR, while the TCRdb copy is restricted to in-frame clones and leaves out a portion. This repertoire shows roughly 100,000 clones, 91% found once; its top ten account for more than 1.5%. Sequenced here: peripheral blood, sampled after pregnancy. Receptors originate from a female donor in good health, enrolled as a control in a pregnancy study.

This chain joins TRBV19 and TRBJ1-1, with D unclear. The CDR3 is 15 amino acids. Germline V gene data show CDR1 as LNHDA and CDR2 as SQIVND (reference sequence). Trimming cost V 5 bases and J 11 bases, with 24 bases left between them. The CDR3 DNA follows: TGTGCCAGTAGTGACCTAGGGAGGTCCCTGGTGGGGGCTTTCTTT. Its translation is CASSDLGRSLVGAFF.

V usage is TRBV5-6 and J usage is TRBJ2-3, with TRBD1 matching over 7 bases. CDR1 and CDR2 from the germline V gene are SGHDT and YYEEEE. CDR3 size: 16 residues. Trimming took 1 base from V and 3 from J; bases not matched to a gene: 8. CDR3 in DNA: TGTGCCAGCAGCTTGAAAGGGGGCGCGAGTACAGATACGCAGTATTTT. Translated: CASSLKGGASTDTQYF.

The chain recombines TRBV6-5 with TRBJ2-2, with D possibly being TRBD2 (6 bases). This CDR3 region has 15 residues. Trimming shortened V by 2 bases and J by 6 bases, and 13 bases separated the two germline ends. Germline V gene lookup returns CDR1 MNHEY and CDR2 SVGAGI. The CDR3 bases are TGTGCCAGCAGTTACCAAGGGAGGCTGGCCGGGGAGCTGTTTTTT. This encodes CASSYQGRLAGELFF.

This chain's CDR3 is CASPRGVGGVSPPQHF. As DNA, the CDR3 is TGTGCCAGTCCTAGGGGAGTAGGGGGGGTAAGTCCGCCCCAGCATTTT. The chain joins TRBV19 to TRBJ1-5; possible D gene TRBD1, 6 bases. Trimming removed 8 bases at V and 9 bases at J, with 26 bases between. The CDR3 is made up of 16 amino acids. The V gene's germline CDR1 is LNHDA and CDR2 SQIVND (reference sequence).

Comments on this clone: The sample carries other DNA sequences with the same CDR3. V and J are TRBV13 and TRBJ2-3; D is perhaps TRBD1 (5 bases). V shed 4 bases and J shed 6 bases, with 14 bases lying between them. Germline CDR1 reads PRHDT; CDR2 reads FYEKMQ (reference sequence). This CDR3 contains 14 residues. The CDR3 DNA reads as TGTGCCAGCAGCTGGGGCGGTATGGGGGATACGCAGTATTTT. The encoded protein is CASSWGGMGDTQYF.

V and J are TRBV7-3 and TRBJ1-5; 9 nucleotides line up with TRBD1. The trim removed 0 bases at V and 4 bases at J, leaving 1 base unmatched. CDR1 and CDR2 from the germline V gene are SGHTA and FQGTGA. The length of the CDR3 is 15 residues. CDR3 in DNA: TGTGCCAGCAGCTTAACGGGGACAGGGAATCAGCCCCAGCATTTT. This sequence encodes CASSLTGTGNQPQHF. Based on the CDR3 plus reference TRBV7-3 and TRBJ1-5, the full variable domain is GAGVSQTPSNKVTEKGKYVELRCDPISGHTALYWYRQSLGQGPEFLIYFQGTGAADDSGLPNDRFFAVRPEGSVSTLKIQRTERGDSAVYLCASSLTGTGNQPQHFGDGTRLSIL.

This clone was counted a few times. The V and J genes are TRBV18 and TRBJ1-5; 7 bases agree with TRBD1. J gave up 0 bases and V 5 bases, and 4 bases lay outside the gene matches. This CDR3 is 15 amino acids long. The germline CDR1 and CDR2 sequences are KGHSH and LQKENI. Here the CDR3 reads CASSSDRDSNQPQHF. The CDR3 DNA follows: TGTGCCAGCTCATCCGACAGGGATAGCAATCAGCCCCAGCATTTT.

This clone was recorded a few times. The chain has TRBV7-6 and TRBJ2-6; D may be TRBD1 (6 bases). The CDR3 contains 14 residues. The V gene's germline CDR1 is SGHVS and CDR2 FNYEAQ. V lost 2 bases and J lost 11, with 13 bases in between. CDR3 in DNA: TGTGCCAGCAGCTTATTGTGGGGGCTGGACGTCCTGACTTTC. As protein: CASSLLWGLDVLTF.

The chain carries TRBV14 and TRBJ2-5, with D hard to call. The CDR3 spans 14 residues. CDR1 is SGHDN, CDR2 FVKESK, per germline. The V end was cut by 4 bases, the J end by 5 bases, with 14 bases between. DNA of the CDR3: TGTGCCAGCAGCCCGACACAACCATGGGAGACCCAGTACTTC. Its translation: CASSPTQPWETQYF.

Here the CDR3 DNA reads TGCGCCAGCAGCCCGGCGGGACAGCGGGGGGAAAAACTGTTTTTT. Amino acid sequence: CASSPAGQRGEKLFF. The V and J genes are TRBV5-1 and TRBJ1-4; 7 nucleotides align to TRBD1. The V segment lost 4 bases and the J segment 8 bases; nucleotides outside the gene matches: 11. This CDR3 is 15 amino acids long. Germline CDR1 reads SGHRS; CDR2 reads YFSETQ.

V is TRBV4-3 and J is TRBJ2-7, with 7 bases that match TRBD1. The CDR3 has 15 residues. Per the germline V gene, CDR1 is LGHNA and CDR2 is YSLEER. V was pared by 4 bases and J by 2 bases, with 8 bases of the junction left unmatched. CDR3 sequence (DNA): TGCGCCAGCAGCCGAGGGACAGAAACCGCCTACGAGCAGTACTTC. Protein sequence: CASSRGTETAYEQYF.

The chain joins TRBV27 to TRBJ2-7; D is possibly TRBD2 (5 bases). Trimming took 6 bases from V and 0 from J, leaving 12 bases between them. The CDR3 length is 14 residues. The germline gives CDR1 MNHEY, CDR2 SMNVEV (reference sequence). CDR3: CASSKRDRSYEQYF. CDR3 DNA: TGTGCCAGCAGCAAACGGGATCGCTCCTACGAGCAGTACTTC.

The chain combines TRBV7-9 with TRBJ1-3; D gene unclear. Germline V gene lookup returns CDR1 SEHNR and CDR2 FQNEAQ (reference sequence). This CDR3 has 13 amino acids. V was shortened by 2 bases and J by 9 bases, with 11 bases between the two germline ends. CDR3 DNA sequence: TGTGCCAGCAGCTTACGAGAATCCGGCACCATATATTTT. It specifies CASSLRESGTIYF.

This sequence joins TRBV11-2 and TRBJ1-6; 7 nucleotides agree with TRBD1. CDR3 size: 14 residues. The V gene's germline CDR1 is SGHAT and CDR2 FQNNGV. V gave up 5 bases and J gave up 9 bases; unmatched junction bases: 7. In DNA form, the CDR3 reads TGTGCCAGCAGCGCCGACAGGGATACTTCACCCCTCCACTTT. It is translated as CASSADRDTSPLHF.

The V and J genes are TRBV30 and TRBJ2-7; TRBD2 is a possible D gene (6 bases). Trimming removed 5 bases at V and 2 bases at J, with 10 bases between. The length of the CDR3 is 12 residues. CDR1 and CDR2 from the germline V gene are GTSNPN and SVGIG (reference sequence). CDR3 region: CAWGGFTYEQYF. The CDR3 region has the DNA TGTGCCTGGGGGGGGTTCACCTACGAGCAGTACTTC.

The chain uses TRBV10-3 and TRBJ1-1; D gene uncertain. V gave up 9 bases and J gave up 0 bases, with 8 bases separating them. The CDR3 totals 12 residues. The germline V gene has CDR1 ENHRY and CDR2 SYGVKD. In DNA form, the CDR3 reads TGTGCCATTCGTCAGGTGAACACTGAAGCTTTCTTT. Protein sequence: CAIRQVNTEAFF.

This chain connects TRBV28 to TRBJ2-2; D might be TRBD1 (6 bases). Looked up from germline, CDR1 is MDHEN and CDR2 is SYDVKM. The CDR3 covers 15 residues. Trimming took 6 bases from V and 1 from J, leaving 12 bases between them. For the CDR3, the DNA is TGTGCCAGCAGATCCACAGGGCTGAACACCGGGGAGCTGTTTTTT. Its protein product is CASRSTGLNTGELFF.

The chain joins TRBV5-1 to TRBJ2-3; 9 positions match TRBD2. The V gene's germline CDR1 is SGHRS and CDR2 YFSETQ. This CDR3 is built from 15 residues. V shed 2 bases and J 2 bases; nucleotides not matched to a gene: 3. CDR3 in amino acids: CASSFSGGDTDTQYF. CDR3 bases: TGCGCCAGCAGCTTTAGCGGGGGAGACACAGATACGCAGTATTTT.

The chain employs TRBV7-9 and TRBJ1-2; 8 nucleotides match TRBD1. J lost 5 bases, V lost 6 bases, and 11 bases had no gene match. Germline loops: CDR1 SEHNR, CDR2 FQNEAQ (reference sequence). The CDR3 is 15 amino acids. For the CDR3, the DNA is TGTGCCAGCAGTTTCGAAGACAGGGGCGCTTATGGCTACACCTTC. It is translated as CASSFEDRGAYGYTF.

The rearrangement uses TRBV28 and TRBJ1-2; 7 bases line up with TRBD1. The germline CDR1 and CDR2 sequences are MDHEN and SYDVKM. With V trimmed by 6 bases and J by 5 bases, 12 bases remained unmatched. CDR3 length equals 15 residues. The CDR3 nucleotides read TGTGCCAGCAGAAGTCCGGGACAGAACCTTTATGGCTACACCTTC. It specifies CASRSPGQNLYGYTF.

In its sample, this clone was seen once. This sequence joins TRBV7-8 and TRBJ1-5; 8 nucleotides align to TRBD1. V dropped 5 bases and J dropped 4; count of bases not matched to a gene: 16. Germline CDR1 is SGHVS and CDR2 is FQNEAQ. The CDR3 length is 18 residues. In DNA, the CDR3 is TGTGCCAGCAGCCCATTAGGGGTCCGACAGGGGCCTAATCAGCCCCAGCATTTT. This translates into CASSPLGVRQGPNQPQHF. The complete variable domain, with remaining parts taken from reference TRBV7-8 and TRBJ1-5, reads GAGVSQSPRYKVAKRGQDVALRCDPISGHVSLFWYQQALGQGPEFLTYFQNEAQLDKSGLPSDRFFAERPEGSVSTLKIQRTQQEDSAVYLCASSPLGVRQGPNQPQHFGDGTRLSIL.

The chain couples TRBV18 to TRBJ2-3; 7 nucleotides match TRBD1. This CDR3 has 15 residues. Germline CDR1 KGHSH, CDR2 LQKENI. J gave up 2 bases and V 1 base, and 3 bases lay outside the gene matches. CDR3: CASSPQGQYTDTQYF. CDR3 sequence (DNA): TGTGCCAGCTCACCACAGGGACAGTACACAGATACGCAGTATTTT.

This clone was counted between two and nine times. The chain links TRBV19 to TRBJ1-1; D gene unclear. The CDR3 runs to 14 residues. CDR1 is LNHDA and CDR2 is SQIVND in the germline V gene (reference sequence). Trimming took 5 bases from V and 0 from J, leaving 10 bases between them. CDR3 region: CASSEQVLNTEAFF. The DNA for the CDR3 is TGTGCCAGTAGTGAACAAGTTTTGAACACTGAAGCTTTCTTT.

The chain recombines TRBV7-9 with TRBJ2-3; no firm D call. Deletions cut 4 bases from V and 5 bases from J, with 7 bases between. This CDR3 is built from 12 residues. CDR1 and CDR2 (germline): SEHNR, FQNEAQ (reference sequence). CDR3 sequence (DNA): TGTGCCAGCAGCTCGGTTGGAGATACGCAGTATTTT. Its protein product is CASSSVGDTQYF.

J is TRBJ2-5 and V is TRBV20-1, with 7 bases aligning to TRBD1. The CDR3 sequence is 11 residues long. V shed 4 bases and J 4 bases; nucleotides not matched to a gene: 0. Germline CDR1 reads DFQATT; CDR2 reads SNEGSKA (reference sequence). Here the CDR3 DNA reads TGCAGTGCTAACAGGGGAGAGACCCAGTACTTC. This encodes CSANRGETQYF.

The V call is TRBV7-8, the J call TRBJ2-7, with a possible D match to TRBD2 (5 bases). The CDR3 is made up of 14 amino acids. The V and J ends lost 1 base and 6 bases respectively, with 13 bases between them. Germline CDR1 reads SGHVS; CDR2 reads FQNEAQ. Here the CDR3 DNA reads TGTGCCAGCAGCTTAGTAGCGTTGAGGCGCGAGCAGTACTTC. The encoded protein is CASSLVALRREQYF.

This chain connects TRBV16 to TRBJ1-2, with no clear D. The length of the CDR3 is 15 residues. V lost 1 base and J 8 bases, leaving 17 bases between the germline ends. The germline V gene has CDR1 KGHSY and CDR2 FQNENV. For the CDR3, the DNA is TGTGCCAGCAGCCAATATGGGAGCCCTGCGAAGGGCTACACCTTC. Translated, it gives CASSQYGSPAKGYTF. Filled out from reference TRBV16 and TRBJ1-2, the complete variable domain reads GEEVAQTPKHLVRGEGQKAKLYCAPIKGHSYVFWYQQVLKNEFKFLISFQNENVFDETGMPKERFSAKCLPNSPCSLEIQATKLEDSAVYFCASSQYGSPAKGYTFGSGTRLTVV.

The gene calls are TRBV6-5 and TRBJ1-1; the D is unclear. Germline loops: CDR1 MNHEY, CDR2 SVGAGI. The V end lost 7 bases, the J end lost 3 bases, and 18 bases lay between the germline ends. The CDR3 consists of 15 residues. CDR3 in DNA: TGTGCCAGCACCACCCTTTCCGGAGCATACACTGAAGCTTTCTTT. Amino acid sequence: CASTTLSGAYTEAFF.